The rows below give T cell receptor beta chains drawn from one sample of a study of metastatic and nonmetastatic thyroid tumors. Using MiXCR, TCRdb reanalyzed the PCR reads. The sample carries some 14,000 clones, around a third recorded once. The source material was tumor tissue. These receptors came from a female donor with papillary thyroid cancer or a benign thyroid nodule (not recorded which). Some clones in this sample may be carry-over from other donors' samples. Both conserved end residues are part of each CDR3.

j_call: TRBJ1-1; cdr3_length: 15; v_call: TRBV6-2/TRBV6-3; cdr3_aa: CASSYASGTKGEAFF
j_call: TRBJ2-5; cdr3_length: 15; v_call: TRBV12-3/TRBV12-4; cdr3_aa: CASRESTGGSGTQYF
j_call: TRBJ2-1; cdr3_length: 17; v_call: TRBV11-2; cdr3_aa: CASSTPGLAVSYNEQFF
j_call: TRBJ1-5; cdr3_length: 15; v_call: TRBV29-1; cdr3_aa: CSVGFGTGQNQPQHF
j_call: TRBJ2-7; cdr3_length: 14; v_call: TRBV20-1; cdr3_aa: CSASPSGRPYEQYF
j_call: TRBJ2-3; cdr3_length: 15; v_call: TRBV11-1; cdr3_aa: CASSTGQGAADTQYF
j_call: TRBJ1-1; cdr3_length: 14; v_call: TRBV18; cdr3_aa: CASSPFQGHTEAFF
j_call: TRBJ1-1; cdr3_length: 15; v_call: TRBV20-1; cdr3_aa: CSARDDFQGYTEAFF
j_call: TRBJ1-1; cdr3_length: 13; v_call: TRBV7-9; cdr3_aa: CASSLGMNTEAFF
j_call: TRBJ2-1; cdr3_length: 13; v_call: TRBV10-2; cdr3_aa: CASRTGIYNEQFF
j_call: TRBJ1-6; cdr3_length: 15; v_call: TRBV27; cdr3_aa: CASSTSWDVNSPLHF
j_call: TRBJ1-6; cdr3_length: 13; v_call: TRBV12-3/TRBV12-4; cdr3_aa: CASSLRDSSPPHF
j_call: TRBJ1-1; cdr3_length: 13; v_call: TRBV20-1; cdr3_aa: CSASRANGREAFF
j_call: TRBJ2-5; cdr3_length: 14; v_call: TRBV6-2/TRBV6-3; cdr3_aa: CASSYVGGRETQYF
j_call: TRBJ2-5; cdr3_length: 17; v_call: TRBV29-1; cdr3_aa: CSVEDPRDVWIQETQYF
j_call: TRBJ1-2; cdr3_length: 14; v_call: TRBV6-1; cdr3_aa: CASRGSGGDYGYTF
j_call: TRBJ1-4; cdr3_length: 13; v_call: TRBV5-4; cdr3_aa: CASSLRGDEKLFF
j_call: TRBJ2-7; cdr3_length: 15; v_call: TRBV9; cdr3_aa: CASSVDYRGDYEQYF
j_call: TRBJ2-1; cdr3_length: 16; v_call: TRBV5-1; cdr3_aa: CASSASGTLSYNEQFF
j_call: TRBJ2-6; cdr3_length: 18; v_call: TRBV3-1; cdr3_aa: CASSPKQGQQSGANVLTF
j_call: TRBJ2-3; cdr3_length: 15; v_call: TRBV19; cdr3_aa: CASSTRLSWGDTQYF
j_call: TRBJ2-4; cdr3_length: 16; v_call: TRBV13; cdr3_aa: CASSFGRGGTKNIQYF
j_call: TRBJ2-1; cdr3_length: 13; v_call: TRBV20-1; cdr3_aa: CSARDNAPGEQFF
j_call: TRBJ2-7; cdr3_length: 14; v_call: TRBV19; cdr3_aa: CASSIGVRGDEQYF
j_call: TRBJ1-1; cdr3_length: 13; v_call: TRBV11-2; cdr3_aa: CASSLGVLPEAFF
j_call: TRBJ1-6; cdr3_length: 14; v_call: TRBV3-1; cdr3_aa: CASSQGTGDSPLHF
j_call: TRBJ2-5; cdr3_length: 14; v_call: TRBV28; cdr3_aa: CASSEPGRKETQYF
j_call: TRBJ2-7; cdr3_length: 15; v_call: TRBV6-1; cdr3_aa: CASSISDGASYEQYF
j_call: TRBJ2-2; cdr3_length: 17; v_call: TRBV9; cdr3_aa: CASSPIGAASNTGELFF
j_call: TRBJ2-7; cdr3_length: 13; v_call: TRBV6-6; cdr3_aa: CASSYQFSYEQYF
j_call: TRBJ2-1; cdr3_length: 11; v_call: TRBV12-3/TRBV12-4; cdr3_aa: CASTKRDRQFF
j_call: TRBJ2-1; cdr3_length: 14; v_call: TRBV5-1; cdr3_aa: CASSLNAYNNEQFF
j_call: TRBJ2-7; cdr3_length: 20; v_call: TRBV18; cdr3_aa: CASSLQWATGPQIGVYEQYF
j_call: TRBJ2-3; cdr3_length: 18; v_call: TRBV9; cdr3_aa: CASSPRVGTSGRTDTQYF
j_call: TRBJ2-1; cdr3_length: 11; v_call: TRBV12-3/TRBV12-4; cdr3_aa: CASSTYNEQFF
j_call: TRBJ2-7; cdr3_length: 12; v_call: TRBV6-1; cdr3_aa: CASGQGSYEQYF
j_call: TRBJ2-7; cdr3_length: 17; v_call: TRBV28; cdr3_aa: CASSQIGRGLTFYEQYF
j_call: TRBJ1-5; cdr3_length: 13; v_call: TRBV5-1; cdr3_aa: CASSLAGNQPQHF
j_call: TRBJ1-1; cdr3_length: 15; v_call: TRBV7-2; cdr3_aa: CASSPQTGYNTEAFF
j_call: TRBJ2-7; cdr3_length: 14; v_call: TRBV5-6; cdr3_aa: CASSLEASGSFGYF
j_call: TRBJ2-5; cdr3_length: 13; v_call: TRBV11-3; cdr3_aa: CASSPGQQETQYF
j_call: TRBJ2-3; cdr3_length: 14; v_call: TRBV3-1; cdr3_aa: CASSQEGLGLAQYF
j_call: TRBJ2-2; cdr3_length: 12; v_call: TRBV7-9; cdr3_aa: CASSLSAGELFF
j_call: TRBJ1-2; cdr3_length: 14; v_call: TRBV2; cdr3_aa: CASIFTPGKYGYTF
j_call: TRBJ1-2; cdr3_length: 15; v_call: TRBV19; cdr3_aa: CASTSGEGASYGYTF
j_call: TRBJ1-1; cdr3_length: 14; v_call: TRBV6-2/TRBV6-3; cdr3_aa: CASSYGPEHTEAFF
j_call: TRBJ2-6; cdr3_length: 13; v_call: TRBV19; cdr3_aa: CASVGLGANVLTF
j_call: TRBJ1-3; cdr3_length: 14; v_call: TRBV19; cdr3_aa: CASSKGGLGNTIYF